A selection of T cell receptor beta chains follows, all from one sample in a study of CD8 T cells in Susac syndrome. MiXCR was run by TCRdb on the immunoSEQ multiplex PCR reads, yielding one entry per CDR3 protein. The data show some 180,000 distinct CDR3 sequences, with roughly 95% seen just once and about 0.1% held by the top ten. The sample comprised CD4+ T cells from PBMCs. All receptors come from a human donor in good health. The CDR3 runs from the conserved cysteine through the conserved F or W. D genes are given only for firm matches. Clone sizes are given selectively: once, few, many, or a class where the clone is expanded.

v_call	d_call	clone_size	j_call	cdr3_nt	cdr3_aa
TRBV4-3	TRBD1	NA	TRBJ2-5	TGCGCCAGCAGCGCAAGATCAGGGGGAGAGACCCAGTACTTC	CASSARSGGETQYF
TRBV3-1	NA	NA	TRBJ2-1	TGTGCCAGCAGCCATTCCCACTGGCCCAATGAGCAGTTCTTC	CASSHSHWPNEQFF
TRBV29-1	NA	NA	TRBJ2-7	TGCAGCGTTGCCAGCCAGTTTTCCTACGAGCAGTACTTC	CSVASQFSYEQYF
TRBV6-2/TRBV6-3	NA	few	TRBJ2-1	TGTGCCAGCAGTTTAAGGGACAATGAGCAGTTCTTC	CASSLRDNEQFF
TRBV28	TRBD1	NA	TRBJ2-2	TGTGCCAGCAGTTTATCCGGACAGGGAGGCACCGGGGAGCTGTTTTTT	CASSLSGQGGTGELFF
TRBV7-9	NA	NA	TRBJ2-2	TGTGCCAGCAGCGGCCGCAGACAGGACACCGGGGAGCTGTTTTTT	CASSGRRQDTGELFF
TRBV29-1	TRBD1	NA	TRBJ2-7	TGCAGCGTTTTAGGGGGCTTAGACTACGAGCAGTACTTC	CSVLGGLDYEQYF
TRBV11-1	NA	once	TRBJ1-1	TGTGCCAGCAGCTTTGCAAGTGTGACTGAAGCTTTCTTT	CASSFASVTEAFF
TRBV6-2/TRBV6-3	NA	NA	TRBJ2-3	TGTGCCAGCAGTAGGAGAGATACGCAGTATTTT	CASSRRDTQYF
TRBV24-1	NA	NA	TRBJ2-3	TGTGCCACCAGTGATTTAGGCCAAAAGGGGGATACGCAGTATTTT	CATSDLGQKGDTQYF
TRBV29-1	TRBD1	NA	TRBJ2-7	TGCAGCGTTTCCCGGACAGGGGGCGGGCAGTACTTC	CSVSRTGGGQYF
TRBV20-1	NA	NA	TRBJ2-5	TGCAGTCCCAGGGTAGTGCGAGAGACCCAGTACTTC	CSPRVVRETQYF
TRBV20-1	TRBD1	once	TRBJ2-7	TGCAGTGCTCCCCCCGGGACAGGGGGTCACGAGCAGTACTTC	CSAPPGTGGHEQYF
TRBV2	NA	NA	TRBJ1-5	TGTGCCAGCAGGATTACAGCTTCTTATCAGCCCCAGCATTTT	CASRITASYQPQHF
TRBV7-2	NA	few	TRBJ2-5	TGTGCCAGCAGCTTAGTCTTGCAAGAGACCCAGTACTTC	CASSLVLQETQYF
TRBV20-1	NA	NA	TRBJ2-7	TGCAGTGCCCGTTGGACCGCGGCCCTCTACGAGCAGTACTTC	CSARWTAALYEQYF
TRBV20-1	NA	NA	TRBJ1-1	TGCAGTGCTGGGTCGAACACTGAAGCTTTCTTT	CSAGSNTEAFF
TRBV3-1	TRBD2	NA	TRBJ2-1	TGTGCCAGCAGCCAAGAGGGAGGTAGCGGGAGGCCCCACAATGAGCAGTTCTTC	CASSQEGGSGRPHNEQFF
TRBV27	TRBD2	NA	TRBJ2-7	TGTGCCAGCAGTTCCCCAGAACTAGCGGGATATGTGCCCTACGAGCAGTACTTC	CASSSPELAGYVPYEQYF
TRBV20-1	NA	NA	TRBJ1-2	TGCAGTGCTAGGGACAGCGGATTCTATGGCTACACCTTC	CSARDSGFYGYTF
TRBV9	TRBD2	NA	TRBJ2-1	TGTGCCAGCAGCGTAGGAGCGGGAGAGAGCTCCTACAATGAGCAGTTCTTC	CASSVGAGESSYNEQFF
TRBV4-2	NA	NA	TRBJ2-1	TGTGCCAGCAGCCAAGATCCGGGGTTCAATGAGCAGTTCTTC	CASSQDPGFNEQFF
TRBV6-5	TRBD2	NA	TRBJ2-1	TGTGCCAGCAGTTACTACTCCGGGACTAGCGGGAAGCATGAGCAGTTCTTC	CASSYYSGTSGKHEQFF
TRBV7-9	NA	NA	TRBJ1-2	TGTGCCAGCAGCTTAGTGGAACAAGCCTATGGCTACACCTTC	CASSLVEQAYGYTF
TRBV27	TRBD1	NA	TRBJ1-1	TGTGCCAGCAGTTCCCTGGACAGGGGGTTCGGTAAAGCTTTCTTT	CASSSLDRGFGKAFF
TRBV7-2	NA	NA	TRBJ2-7	TGTGCCAGCAGCCATGACGGGGGCTACGAGCAGTACTTC	CASSHDGGYEQYF
TRBV15	NA	NA	TRBJ2-3	TGTGCCACCAGCAGAGATAAATCAGGACTCACAGATACGCAGTATTTT	CATSRDKSGLTDTQYF
TRBV6-6	NA	NA	TRBJ2-5	TGTGCCAGCAGTTTACGTGGGGCAGTGGAGACCCAGTACTTC	CASSLRGAVETQYF
TRBV3-1	NA	once	TRBJ1-4	TGTGCCAGCAGCCAACAGGAGGAAAAACTGTTTTTT	CASSQQEEKLFF
TRBV29-1	TRBD1	NA	TRBJ2-2	TGCAGCGTTGGGACAGGGGGAGGCGGGGAGCTGTTTTTT	CSVGTGGGGELFF
TRBV30	NA	NA	TRBJ1-5	TGTGCCTGGAGCATGGGGCCTGATCAGCCCCAGCATTTT	CAWSMGPDQPQHF